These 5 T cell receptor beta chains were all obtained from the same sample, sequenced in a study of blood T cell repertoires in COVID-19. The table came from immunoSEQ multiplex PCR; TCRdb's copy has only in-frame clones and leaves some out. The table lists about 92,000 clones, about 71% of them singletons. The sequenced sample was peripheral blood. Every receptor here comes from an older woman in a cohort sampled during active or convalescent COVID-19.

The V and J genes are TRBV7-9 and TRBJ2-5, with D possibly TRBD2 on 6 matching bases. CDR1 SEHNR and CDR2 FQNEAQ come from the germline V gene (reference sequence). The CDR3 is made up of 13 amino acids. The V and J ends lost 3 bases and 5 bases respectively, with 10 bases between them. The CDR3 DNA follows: TGTGCCAGCAGCTTCGGGACTTGGGAGACCCAGTACTTC. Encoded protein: CASSFGTWETQYF.

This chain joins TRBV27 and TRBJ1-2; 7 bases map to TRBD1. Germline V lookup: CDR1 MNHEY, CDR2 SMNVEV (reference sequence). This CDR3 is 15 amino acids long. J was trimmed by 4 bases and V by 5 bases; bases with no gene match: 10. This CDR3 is CASSPQGFQSYGYTF. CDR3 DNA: TGTGCCAGCAGTCCACAGGGGTTCCAGAGCTATGGCTACACCTTC.

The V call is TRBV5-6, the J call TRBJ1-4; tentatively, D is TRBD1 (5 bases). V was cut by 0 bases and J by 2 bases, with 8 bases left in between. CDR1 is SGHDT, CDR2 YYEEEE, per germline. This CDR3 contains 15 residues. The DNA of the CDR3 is TGTGCCAGCAGCTTGGTTTCAGGGACTAATGAAAAACTGTTTTTT. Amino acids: CASSLVSGTNEKLFF.

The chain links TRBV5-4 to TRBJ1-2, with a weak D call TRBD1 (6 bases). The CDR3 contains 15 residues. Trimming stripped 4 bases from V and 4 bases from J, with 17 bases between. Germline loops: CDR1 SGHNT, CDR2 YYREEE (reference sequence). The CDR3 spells CASSQSSTGIYGYTF. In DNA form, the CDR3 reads TGTGCCAGCAGCCAATCCAGTACAGGGATCTATGGCTACACCTTC.

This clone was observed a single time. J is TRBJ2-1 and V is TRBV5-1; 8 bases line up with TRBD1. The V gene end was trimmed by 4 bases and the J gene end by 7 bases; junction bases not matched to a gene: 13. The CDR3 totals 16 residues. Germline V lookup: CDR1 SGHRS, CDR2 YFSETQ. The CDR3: CASSPRQGTHANEQFF. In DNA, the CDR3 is TGCGCCAGCAGCCCGAGACAGGGGACGCATGCGAATGAGCAGTTCTTC.